This TCR beta chain was sequenced during a study of cytomegalovirus exposure and HLA in healthy donors. CDR1 MDHEN and CDR2 SYDVKM come from the germline V gene. Trimming took 4 bases from V and 0 from J, leaving 5 bases between them. The CDR3 totals 13 residues. The PCR employed 60 Vbeta primers together with 13 Jbeta primers. Some clones are missing from TCRdb's copy, which holds only in-frame ones; the method was immunoSEQ multiplex PCR. The sample consists of 130,000 to 150,000 clones, over 65% of them appearing once. Notes on this clone: Its antigen is not identified.

Study observations and caveats: Follow-up analysis found HLA locus-dependent TCR association rates, highest for DRB1 and lowest for HLA-C. A highly shared variant cluster was judged a likely technical artifact. The study reported that TCR beta sequences accurately predicted HLA-A and HLA-B alleles in most subjects. Many donors shared some public TCRs, even though most TCR sequences were rare.

This TCR was recovered from a young man in good health and CMV-seropositive. V and J are TRBV28 and TRBJ2-3; no firm D call. The sequenced material came from PBMCs. CDR3 sequence reads: CASSSISTDTQYF. The DNA for the CDR3 is TGTGCCAGCAGTTCCATCAGCACAGATACGCAGTATTTT.